Listed here is a single T cell receptor beta chain. The antigen this receptor binds is unknown. No qualities accompany the bases; no much larger clone lies one base away. These data come from a study of B cell selection in AIRE deficiency (dated by TCRdb to about 2019). Study-level background: Researchers compared the TCRbeta repertoires of sorted blood CD4+ conventional T cells and regulatory T cells from AIRE-deficient patients with the corresponding repertoires from healthy controls. The TCR-sequenced cohort comprised roughly 5 AIRE-deficient APECED patients and roughly 5 healthy control donors.

Regulatory T cells were sorted as cells that were CD4+CD25hiCD127low/negative. Control samples came from healthy donors unrelated to the patients. A FACSAria flow cytometer was used to sort the Tconv and Treg cells intended for TCRbeta sequencing. The sorted cells were collected in 5-ml round-bottom polystyrene tubes, and the dry cell pellets were frozen at -80 degrees C prior to sequencing. Results the study describes overall, beyond this receptor: Only TCRbeta chains were sequenced; around a third of shared healthy-donor Treg sequences also occurred in healthy Tconv, possibly because of differing TCRalpha chains. In AIRE-deficient patients, Tconv and Treg cells had TCRBV gene usage, CDR3 length and TCR diversity comparable to those in healthy donors. Roughly a third of the Treg TCRbeta sequences shared among healthy donors turned up in patient Tconv cells, suggesting that Treg-biased clones are diverted into the Tconv compartment. Among around 4,000 shared Treg TCRbeta sequences, 30% to 35% were found to be shared only among healthy donors and about 9% only among patients, suggesting that Treg selection is less efficient in the absence of AIRE. Shorter CDR3s were found in shared Treg sequences, reflecting a bias toward rearrangements containing few non-templated nucleotide insertions.

The immunoSEQ platform was used for TCRbeta chain sequencing. Per the original workflow: Pooled Treg repertoires yielded tens of thousands of distinct TCRbeta sequences from patients and more than 9.5x10^4 from healthy donors. Treg TCRbeta sequences shared by two or more individuals were defined as public, and these public Treg TCRbeta sequences were subsequently searched for in Tconv repertoires. Differences between groups were assessed by Mann-Whitney U tests with Bonferroni-Dunn correction in GraphPad Prism 7.03. What TCRdb holds here is the immuneACCESS table cut down to in-frame rearrangements. Part of the clones is not present; checked against another copy, under half of the missing clones reflect an unresolved V gene, and the others are unexplained. That table supplies the V and J calls and clone size; D and trimming were determined from the DNA. The table for this sample lists around 26,000 clones; about 90% of them were counted only once. 0.95% to 1.3% of the sample is in the top ten clones.

The CDR3 starts with the cysteine, ends with the phenylalanine, and has 14 residues. Just CDR3 DNA is preserved here, 42 bases in frame from base 1. Deletion took 4 bases off V and 0 bases off J, with a span of 8 bases between the germline ends. From a lookup of the germline V gene (reference sequence), CDR1 and CDR2 are LNHDA and SQIVND. Sequenced material: CD4+CD25+ Tregs sorted from PBMCs. The TCR sequence derives from a human donor in good health. Rearrangement joined TRBV19 to TRBJ2-3; D gene: possibly TRBD1, on 5 matching bases. The CDR3 sequence is CASSKGSSTDTQYF. The DNA sequence follows: TGTGCCAGTAGTAAGGGGTCTAGCACAGATACGCAGTATTTT.